These 4 T cell receptor beta chains were all obtained from the same sample, sequenced in a study of patients with pleural tuberculosis. From the reads, TCRdb called clonotypes with MiXCR, one entry per CDR3 protein. The sample includes around 54,000 distinct CDR3 sequences, 7.3% seen only once; the top ten take roughly 16%. The receptors originated from a human donor with pleural tuberculosis.

The chain couples TRBV29-1 to TRBJ1-2; D possibly corresponds to TRBD1 (5 bases). The CDR3 covers 11 residues. V lost 3 bases, J lost 7 bases, and 9 bases lay in between. From germline, CDR1 is SQVTM and CDR2 ANQGSEA. CDR3 sequence (DNA): TGCAGCGTTGACCGGGACGCTGGCTACACCTTC. Translation: CSVDRDAGYTF. Filled out from reference TRBV29-1 and TRBJ1-2, the complete variable domain reads SAVISQKPSRDICQRGTSLTIQCQVDSQVTMMFWYRQQPGQSLTLIATANQGSEATYESGFVIDKFPISRPNLTFSTLTVSNMSPEDSSIYLCSVDRDAGYTFGSGTRLTVV.

This clonotype was observed many times. V is TRBV6-2 or TRBV6-3 and J is TRBJ1-1; D not certain. Germline V gene lookup returns CDR1 MNHEY and CDR2 SVGEGT. This CDR3 has 14 residues. V was cut by 2 bases and J by 1 base, with 8 bases left in between. The CDR3 protein is CASSYPEPNTEAFF. In DNA form, the CDR3 reads TGTGCCAGCAGTTACCCCGAGCCGAACACTGAAGCTTTCTTT.

This clonotype was seen ten or more times. This chain links TRBV19 with TRBJ1-2, with D tentatively TRBD1 (6 bases). The V and J ends lost 7 bases and 7 bases respectively, with 16 bases between them. The germline V gene encodes CDR1 LNHDA and CDR2 SQIVND (reference sequence). The CDR3 consists of 13 residues. CDR3 in DNA: TGTGCCAGTATGGGGGCTCCCCTCGGTGGCTACACCTTC. Protein product: CASMGAPLGGYTF.

Many counts were recorded for this clonotype. The rearrangement joins TRBV6-1 to TRBJ2-1; 7 bases fit TRBD2. After removal of 6 bases from V and 2 bases from J, the junction contained 4 bases not matched to a gene. Germline CDR1 is MNHNS and CDR2 is SASEGT. The CDR3 extends over 14 amino acids. The CDR3 loop is CASRSGTAYNEQFF. DNA for the CDR3: TGTGCCAGCAGGAGCGGGACCGCCTACAATGAGCAGTTCTTC.